This T cell receptor beta chain came from a study of regulatory T cells in long-lasting Graves disease. Through Arm-PCR of CDR3 regions and iRepertoire HTBI primers, TCR beta libraries were built. TCRdb re-called the multiplex PCR reads through MiXCR, storing one row per CDR3 protein. The sample records about 620,000 distinct CDR3 sequences, less than 20% being singletons. Many counts were recorded for this clonotype. The time point denotes: newly diagnosed GD, antithyroid drugs for less than 3 months. Making the TCR library involved RNA that had been extracted from PBMCs. Germline V lookup: CDR1 MNHEY, CDR2 SMNVEV (reference sequence). The length of the CDR3 is 14 residues. The V segment lost 6 bases and the J segment 8 bases; nucleotides outside the gene matches: 9. The same specimen was also included in a second study, on T cells in Graves' hyperthyroidism and ophthalmopathy.

The TCR was taken from a woman aged 25 to 39 with Graves disease. The gene calls are TRBV27 and TRBJ1-2, with TRBD1 matching 10 bases. The sequencing here drew on peripheral blood mononuclear cells (PBMCs), taken at new diagnosis, from a patient treated with antithyroid drugs. The CDR3 DNA reads as TGTGCCAGCAGATTAACCGGGACAGGGGTCGGCTACACCTTC. Its translation is CASRLTGTGVGYTF.